The 5 T cell receptor beta chains reported below all come from one sample, sequenced in a study of T cells in localized non-small cell lung cancer. Libraries were prepared by immunoSEQ multiplex PCR; TCRdb keeps only in-frame clonotypes and omits some of them. The sample lists about 39,000 clones, 79% occurring once. The sample consisted of PBMCs, taken before any cancer treatment. These receptors were obtained from a woman between 35 and 70 years old with stage II squamous cell lung carcinoma.

The chain uses TRBV5-1 and TRBJ2-2, with 10 positions matching TRBD1. There are 16 residues in the CDR3. Germline CDR1 is SGHRS and CDR2 is YFSETQ. J gave up 6 bases and V 0 bases, and 5 bases lay outside the gene matches. CDR3 in DNA: TGCGCCAGCAGCTTGGCAGGGGACAGGGGTTCCGGGGAGCTGTTTTTT. Translating it yields CASSLAGDRGSGELFF.

This clone was detected only a few times. This chain uses TRBV6-1 with TRBJ2-1, with D perhaps matching TRBD2 (5 bases). V was trimmed by 1 base and J by 9 bases, leaving 22 bases between them. Per the germline V gene, CDR1 is MNHNS and CDR2 is SASEGT. The CDR3 spans 17 residues. CDR3 in DNA: TGTGCCAGCAGTGAAGAAGTGGTGGTAGGACGGGCGGGTGAGCAGTTCTTC. This sequence encodes CASSEEVVVGRAGEQFF.

V gene TRBV28 combines with J gene TRBJ2-2; D is unclear. The germline gives CDR1 MDHEN, CDR2 SYDVKM. V lost 4 bases, J lost 3 bases, and 9 bases lay in between. This CDR3 is 14 amino acids long. CDR3 sequence: CASSSSGHTGELFF. The CDR3 DNA reads as TGTGCCAGCAGTTCCTCAGGCCACACCGGGGAGCTGTTTTTT. Variable domain in full (rest from reference TRBV28 and TRBJ2-2): DVKVTQSSRYLVKRTGEKVFLECVQDMDHENMFWYRQDPGLGLRLIYFSYDVKMKEKGDIPEGYSVSREKKERFSLILESASTNQTSMYLCASSSSGHTGELFFGEGSRLTVL.

The rearrangement links TRBV7-2 to TRBJ1-3, with D uncertain. The germline gives CDR1 SGHTA, CDR2 FQGNSA. The CDR3 length is 16 residues. V was shortened by 6 bases and J by 0 bases, with 15 bases between the two germline ends. Here the CDR3 DNA reads TGTGCCAGCAGTTTCGGGCAGTTAAACTCTGGAAACACCATATATTTT. It translates to CASSFGQLNSGNTIYF.

On this clone itself: This sample includes further DNA sequences coding for the same CDR3. The chain has TRBV6-5 and TRBJ1-6, with a tentative D call TRBD1 (6 bases). V lost 4 bases, J lost 8 bases, and 9 bases lay in between. The CDR3 has 13 amino acids. Germline assignment: CDR1 MNHEY and CDR2 SVGAGI. The CDR3: CASSSAGDSPLHF. The CDR3, as DNA: TGTGCCAGCAGTTCCGCAGGGGATTCACCCCTCCACTTT.